The 23 T cell receptor beta chains below were found in one sample sequenced in a study of Ad26.COV2.S vaccination and SARS-CoV-2 variants. The treatment is: over 15 received Ad26.COV2.S at low or high dose, single or two shots; roughly five received placebo; per-sample allocation not given. Sampling occurred on day 63 after the first vaccine or placebo injection. Assay used: immunoSEQ multiplex PCR; TCRdb lists only in-frame clones, some missing. The repertoire includes some 450,000 clones, around 91% of them detected once, and roughly 4% sits in the top ten. The sample was peripheral blood, taken in a trial of Ad26.COV2.S vaccine versus placebo. These receptors were taken from a person between 18 and 65 years old who received the Ad26.COV2.S COVID-19 vaccine or a placebo.

CDR3 nucleotides: TGTGCCAGCAGTTTCGGGGGCGGTTACGAGCAGTACTTC. Its protein is CASSFGGGYEQYF. J is TRBJ2-7 and V is TRBV27; tentatively, D is TRBD1 or TRBD2 (6 bases each). Germline V gene sequence: CDR1 MNHEY, CDR2 SMNVEV (reference sequence). The CDR3 contains 13 residues. V lost 3 bases and J 4 bases, leaving 10 bases between the germline ends.

This chain links TRBV28 with TRBJ1-1, with D unclear. The CDR3 is made up of 11 amino acids. Trimming shortened V by 7 bases and J by 2 bases, and 5 bases separated the two germline ends. Per germline, CDR1 MDHEN and CDR2 SYDVKM. The CDR3 DNA is TGTGCCAGCAAGATTAACACTGAAGCTTTCTTT. Translating it yields CASKINTEAFF. The whole variable domain, filled in from reference TRBV28 and TRBJ1-1, reads DVKVTQSSRYLVKRTGEKVFLECVQDMDHENMFWYRQDPGLGLRLIYFSYDVKMKEKGDIPEGYSVSREKKERFSLILESASTNQTSMYLCASKINTEAFFGQGTRLTVV.

This sequence joins TRBV20-1 and TRBJ2-4; D is unclear. Trimming shortened V by 3 bases and J by 0 bases, and 24 bases separated the two germline ends. The CDR3 spans 19 residues. In germline, CDR1 is DFQATT, CDR2 SNEGSKA (reference sequence). The CDR3: CSASSPGRKINLAKNIQYF. CDR3 in DNA: TGCAGTGCTAGTTCCCCGGGCCGCAAAATTAATTTAGCCAAAAACATTCAGTACTTC.

The chain uses TRBV24-1 and TRBJ2-7; the match to TRBD2 covers 10 bases. This CDR3 region has 16 residues. CDR1 KGHDR and CDR2 SFDVKD come from the germline V gene. V lost 3 bases, J lost 0 bases, and 4 bases stayed unmatched. The CDR3 region is CATSDRTSGSSYEQYF. CDR3 in DNA: TGTGCCACCAGTGATCGGACTAGCGGTTCCTCCTACGAGCAGTACTTC.

The chain recombines TRBV7-2 with TRBJ2-3; TRBD1 might be the D (6 bases). CDR1 SGHTA and CDR2 FQGNSA come from the germline V gene. V was trimmed by 2 bases and J by 6 bases, leaving 9 bases between them. The CDR3 runs 13 residues. The CDR3 protein is CASSLPGQDTQYF. The CDR3 DNA is TGTGCCAGCAGCTTACCCGGACAGGATACGCAGTATTTT.

This chain uses TRBV6-5 with TRBJ1-5; tentatively, D is TRBD1 (6 bases). Germline V CDR1 and CDR2: MNHEY, SVGAGI. The CDR3 extends over 13 amino acids. V lost 2 bases, J lost 12 bases, and 14 bases lay in between. The CDR3 reads CASSYERTAHQHF. CDR3 DNA sequence: TGTGCCAGCAGTTACGAAAGGACAGCCCACCAGCATTTT.

The chain couples TRBV27 to TRBJ1-2, with D maybe TRBD1 (5 bases). Germline V gene data show CDR1 as MNHEY and CDR2 as SMNVEV (reference sequence). Trimming cost V 3 bases and J 8 bases, with 25 bases left between them. The CDR3 runs to 17 residues. The CDR3 DNA is TGTGCCAGCAGTTTTTCGGGGCGACCCCCGGGTCGTGGCGGCTACACCTTC. As protein: CASSFSGRPPGRGGYTF.

The chain is built from TRBV5-6 and TRBJ2-7, with TRBD1 identical over 9 bases. The CDR3 totals 15 residues. Germline CDR1 reads SGHDT; CDR2 reads YYEEEE. Losses at the gene ends were 1 base for V and 3 bases for J; bases not matched to a gene: 5. As DNA, the CDR3 is TGTGCCAGCAGCTTGTCGGGACAGGGTCACTACGAGCAGTACTTC. Encoded protein: CASSLSGQGHYEQYF.

The genes are TRBV21-1 and TRBJ1-1; TRBD1 is the table's D call, not checked against the DNA. TRBV21-1 is flagged as a pseudogene. The CDR3 runs 17 residues. The CDR3 spells CASSPKAPTGENTEAFF. CDR3 DNA sequence: TGTGCCAGCTCACCCAAAGCCCCGACAGGGGAGAACACTGAAGCTTTCTTT.

The chain is built from TRBV19 and TRBJ1-2, with D tentatively TRBD1 (6 bases). Germline-derived CDR1 and CDR2 are LNHDA and SQIVND (reference sequence). CDR3 length: 15 amino acids. Trimming cost V 6 bases and J 5 bases, with 19 bases left between them. The CDR3 here is CASSPTDSRNYGYTF. Here the CDR3 DNA reads TGTGCCAGTAGCCCCACGGACAGTCGTAATTATGGCTACACCTTC.

J is TRBJ2-5 and V is TRBV6-1, with 7 bases matching TRBD1. V shed 2 bases, J shed 1 base, and the junction held 4 bases outside the gene matches. CDR3 size: 15 residues. From germline, CDR1 is MNHNS and CDR2 SASEGT. CDR3 coding DNA: TGTGCCAGCAGTGAATTCGGGACAGCCCAAGAGACCCAGTACTTC. Protein sequence: CASSEFGTAQETQYF.

V is TRBV27 and J is TRBJ1-5; D uncertain. The CDR3 is made up of 13 amino acids. Trimming removed 3 bases at V and 5 bases at J, with 8 bases between. Germline lookup yields CDR1 MNHEY and CDR2 SMNVEV (reference sequence). CDR3 bases: TGTGCCAGCAGTTTTGTACCGTATCAGCCCCAGCATTTT. It yields the protein CASSFVPYQPQHF.

This chain uses TRBV19 with TRBJ1-1; D ambiguous. The CDR3 is 14 residues long. Germline CDR1 LNHDA, CDR2 SQIVND (reference sequence). The V end was cut by 5 bases, the J end by 1 base, with 11 bases between. In nucleotides, the CDR3 is TGTGCCAGTAGTCTGGGTTTCGGGAACACTGAAGCTTTCTTT. Encoded protein: CASSLGFGNTEAFF.

The CDR3 region is CASKGRLYEQYF. The CDR3 DNA reads TGTGCCAGCAAGGGACGGCTCTACGAGCAGTACTTC. V gene TRBV2 combines with J gene TRBJ2-7, with D perhaps given as TRBD1 or TRBD2 (5 bases each). V lost 7 bases to trimming and J lost 3 bases, with 10 bases between them. The CDR3 is made up of 12 amino acids. Germline V gives CDR1 SNHLY, CDR2 FYNNEI.

The chain recombines TRBV6-1 with TRBJ2-7, with a possible D match to TRBD1 (6 bases). Germline V gene data show CDR1 as MNHNS and CDR2 as SASEGT. V lost 1 base, J lost 6 bases, and 16 bases lay in between. The CDR3 loop spans 15 amino acids. Here the CDR3 DNA reads TGTGCCAGCAGTGAAGGGGCAGGGGCTGGGTCCGAGCAGTACTTC. Translated: CASSEGAGAGSEQYF.

This chain connects TRBV7-3 to TRBJ2-5, with a tentative D call TRBD2 (6 bases). V was pared by 5 bases and J by 1 base, with 8 bases between. This CDR3 region has 13 residues. CDR1 SGHTA and CDR2 FQGTGA come from the germline V gene. CDR3 nucleotides: TGTGCCAGCAGCACTAGCTTCCAAGAGACCCAGTACTTC. Its translation: CASSTSFQETQYF. The full variable domain, with the rest looked up from reference TRBV7-3 and TRBJ2-5, is GAGVSQTPSNKVTEKGKYVELRCDPISGHTALYWYRQSLGQGPEFLIYFQGTGAADDSGLPNDRFFAVRPEGSVSTLKIQRTERGDSAVYLCASSTSFQETQYFGPGTRLLVL.

The chain combines TRBV29-1 with TRBJ2-5; D uncertain. With 7 bases removed from V and 0 bases from J, the gap between germline ends came to 18 bases. The germline V gene has CDR1 SQVTM and CDR2 ANQGSEA. The CDR3 covers 15 residues. CDR3 bases: TGCAGCGCCGCCCGGTTGGGCAGACACCAAGAGACCCAGTACTTC. This gives the protein CSAARLGRHQETQYF.

This clone was observed a single time. The rearrangement uses TRBV7-8 and TRBJ1-1; 7 nucleotides line up with TRBD1. The germline CDR1 and CDR2 sequences are SGHVS and FQNEAQ. The CDR3 spans 19 residues. Trimming removed 0 bases from V and 1 base from J; junction bases left unmatched: 14. The CDR3 spells CASSLAPGGYVPANTEAFF. The CDR3 region has the DNA TGTGCCAGCAGCTTAGCCCCAGGGGGTTACGTCCCAGCGAACACTGAAGCTTTCTTT. Together with reference TRBV7-8 and TRBJ1-1, the CDR3 gives the full variable domain: GAGVSQSPRYKVAKRGQDVALRCDPISGHVSLFWYQQALGQGPEFLTYFQNEAQLDKSGLPSDRFFAERPEGSVSTLKIQRTQQEDSAVYLCASSLAPGGYVPANTEAFFGQGTRLTVV.

The CDR3 DNA reads as TGTGCCAGCACACCGGGACAGGGGTCTGCAGATACGCAGTATTTT. This translates into CASTPGQGSADTQYF. The rearrangement joins TRBV7-3 to TRBJ2-3, with TRBD1 matching over 10 bases. In germline, CDR1 is SGHTA, CDR2 FQGTGA. This CDR3 contains 15 residues. The J segment lost 4 bases and the V segment lost 7 bases, leaving 8 bases of the junction unmatched.

A word on this clone: Other DNA variants within this sample encode the same CDR3. V is TRBV9 and J is TRBJ2-7, with 12 nucleotides matching TRBD2. The J segment lost 2 bases and the V segment lost 3 bases, leaving 3 bases of the junction unmatched. The CDR3 extends over 15 amino acids. CDR1 and CDR2 (germline): SGDLS, YYNGEE. CDR3 sequence (DNA): TGTGCCAGCAGCGCAGGACTAGCGGGACCCTACGAGCAGTACTTC. Translation: CASSAGLAGPYEQYF.

J is TRBJ2-4 and V is TRBV25-1; D uncertain. Trimming shortened V by 3 bases and J by 0 bases, and 6 bases separated the two germline ends. Per the germline V gene, CDR1 is MGHDK and CDR2 is SYGVNS. The CDR3 runs 14 residues. The DNA of the CDR3 is TGTGCCAGCAGTGACCATTTAGCCAAAAACATTCAGTACTTC. Translation gives CASSDHLAKNIQYF.

This clone was seen only once. The rearrangement links TRBV28 to TRBJ2-7; D could derive from TRBD1 or TRBD2 (5 bases each). Trimming stripped 5 bases from V and 7 bases from J, with 18 bases between. The length of the CDR3 is 14 residues. The germline CDR1 and CDR2 sequences are MDHEN and SYDVKM. The CDR3 loop reads CASSTRGPKEEQYF. As DNA, the CDR3 is TGTGCCAGCAGTACGAGGGGTCCCAAGGAAGAGCAGTACTTC.

The gene calls are TRBV7-9 and TRBJ2-1; D gene ambiguous. This CDR3 is built from 15 residues. Germline V lookup: CDR1 SEHNR, CDR2 FQNEAQ (reference sequence). V lost 1 base and J lost 4, with 11 bases in between. CDR3 sequence: CASSLEGSQYNEQFF. As DNA, the CDR3 is TGTGCCAGCAGCTTAGAGGGCAGCCAGTACAATGAGCAGTTCTTC. Supplemented by reference TRBV7-9 and TRBJ2-1, the full variable domain reads DTGVSQNPRHKITKRGQNVTFRCDPISEHNRLYWYRQTLGQGPEFLTYFQNEAQLEKSRLLSDRFSAERPKGSFSTLEIQRTEQGDSAMYLCASSLEGSQYNEQFFGPGTRLTVL.